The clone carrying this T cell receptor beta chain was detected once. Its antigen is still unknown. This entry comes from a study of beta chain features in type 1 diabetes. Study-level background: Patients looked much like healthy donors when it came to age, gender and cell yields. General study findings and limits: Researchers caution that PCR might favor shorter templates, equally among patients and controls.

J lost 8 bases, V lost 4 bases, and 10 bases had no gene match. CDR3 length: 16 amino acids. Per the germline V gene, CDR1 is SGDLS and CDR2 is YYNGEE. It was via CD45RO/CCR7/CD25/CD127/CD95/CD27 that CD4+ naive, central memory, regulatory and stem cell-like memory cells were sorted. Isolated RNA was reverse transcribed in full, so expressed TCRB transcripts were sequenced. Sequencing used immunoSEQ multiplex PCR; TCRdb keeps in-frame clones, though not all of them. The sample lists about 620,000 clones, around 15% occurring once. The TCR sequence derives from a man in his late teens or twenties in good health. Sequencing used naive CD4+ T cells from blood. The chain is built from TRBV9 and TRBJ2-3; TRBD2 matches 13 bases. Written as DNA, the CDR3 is TGTGCCAGCAGCTCCACTAGCGGGGGGGCCTCACCTACGCAGTATTTT. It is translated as CASSSTSGGASPTQYF.